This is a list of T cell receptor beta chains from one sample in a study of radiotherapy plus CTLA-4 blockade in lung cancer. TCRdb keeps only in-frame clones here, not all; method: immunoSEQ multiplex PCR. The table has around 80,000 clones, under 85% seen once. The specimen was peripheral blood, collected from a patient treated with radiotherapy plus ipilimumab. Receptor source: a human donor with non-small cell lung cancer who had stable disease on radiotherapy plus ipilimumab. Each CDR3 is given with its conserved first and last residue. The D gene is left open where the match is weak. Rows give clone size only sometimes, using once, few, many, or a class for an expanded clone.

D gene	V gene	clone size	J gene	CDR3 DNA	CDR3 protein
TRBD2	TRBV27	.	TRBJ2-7	TGTGCCAGCAGTCCCCTGGGGCTAGCGGGGGCCCCTGGAGAGCAGTACTTC	CASSPLGLAGAPGEQYF
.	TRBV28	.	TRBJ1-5	TGTGCCAGCAGACAGGACACGGTAAATCAGCCCCAGCATTTT	CASRQDTVNQPQHF
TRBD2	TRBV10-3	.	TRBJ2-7	TGTGCCATCAGTGAGACCGGGACTAGCGGGGGGGTCTACGAGCAGTACTTC	CAISETGTSGGVYEQYF
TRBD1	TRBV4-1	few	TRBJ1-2	TGCGCCAGCAGCCAGGCAATTGACAGGGTGGATTCCTATGGCTACACCTTC	CASSQAIDRVDSYGYTF
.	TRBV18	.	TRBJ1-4	TGTGCCAGCTCACCGAGGGGGATCGGTGAAAAACTGTTTTTT	CASSPRGIGEKLFF
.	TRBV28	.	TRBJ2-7	TGTGCCAGCAGTCAGGTCAACGGGAGAGGGGACTACGAGCAGTACTTC	CASSQVNGRGDYEQYF
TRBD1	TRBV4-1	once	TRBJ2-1	TGCGCCAGCAGCCCCTCAGCGGCACAGGGGGTAGCCAATGAGCAGTTCTTC	CASSPSAAQGVANEQFF
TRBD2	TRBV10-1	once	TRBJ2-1	TGCGCCAGCAGTGACCTAGCGGGGGATACCTACAATGAGCAGTTCTTC	CASSDLAGDTYNEQFF
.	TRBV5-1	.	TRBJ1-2	TGCGCCAGCAGCTTGGGGGCCTCCTATGGCTACACCTTC	CASSLGASYGYTF
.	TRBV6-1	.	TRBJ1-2	TGTGCCTGCGAAAGGAGACAGGCTTTCTTTGGCTACACCTTC	CACERRQAFFGYTF
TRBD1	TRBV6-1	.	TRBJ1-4	TGTGCCAGCAGTGAAGTTCCTCGACAGGGCAGAGAAAAACTGTTTTTT	CASSEVPRQGREKLFF
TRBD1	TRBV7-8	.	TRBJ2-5	TGTGCCAGCAGCCCCATCCAAACAGGGGAAGAGACCCAGTACTTC	CASSPIQTGEETQYF
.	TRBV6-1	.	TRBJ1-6	TGTGCCAGCACAGGGTACAATTCACCCCTCCACTTT	CASTGYNSPLHF
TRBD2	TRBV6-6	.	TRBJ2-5	TGTGCCAGTCTGTATAGCGGGAGGCAAGAGACCCAGTACTTC	CASLYSGRQETQYF
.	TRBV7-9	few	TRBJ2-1	TGTGCCAGCAGTCTCGACTACAATGAGCAGTTCTTC	CASSLDYNEQFF
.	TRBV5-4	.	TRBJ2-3	TGTGCCAGCAGCTTGAGGGGGGGGACAGATACGCAGTATTTT	CASSLRGGTDTQYF
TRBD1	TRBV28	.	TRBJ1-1	TGTGCCAGCAGTAAGCCGGGACAGGGGGCGCCGAACACTGAAGCTTTCTTT	CASSKPGQGAPNTEAFF
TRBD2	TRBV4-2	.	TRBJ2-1	TGTGCCAGCAGCCAGGGCCCGGGACTAGCGGCTCCCGGGGGCAATGAGCAGTTCTTC	CASSQGPGLAAPGGNEQFF